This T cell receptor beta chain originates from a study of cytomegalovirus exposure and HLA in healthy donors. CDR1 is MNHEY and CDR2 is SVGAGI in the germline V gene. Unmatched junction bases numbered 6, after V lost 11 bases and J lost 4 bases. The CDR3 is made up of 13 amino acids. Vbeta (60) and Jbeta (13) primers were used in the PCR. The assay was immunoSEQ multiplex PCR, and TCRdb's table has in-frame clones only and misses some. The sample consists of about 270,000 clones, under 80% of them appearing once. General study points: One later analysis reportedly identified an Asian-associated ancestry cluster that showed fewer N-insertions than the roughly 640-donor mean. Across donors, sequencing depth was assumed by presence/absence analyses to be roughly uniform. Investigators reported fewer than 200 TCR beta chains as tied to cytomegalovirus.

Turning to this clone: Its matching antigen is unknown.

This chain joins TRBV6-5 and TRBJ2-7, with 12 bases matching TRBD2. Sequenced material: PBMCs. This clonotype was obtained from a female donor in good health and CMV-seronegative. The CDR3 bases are TGTGCCGCAACCGGGACTAGCGGGTACGAGCAGTACTTC. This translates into CAATGTSGYEQYF.